This TCR beta chain was obtained from a study of early T cells in non-severe SARS-CoV-2 infection. The CDR3 is 14 amino acids. Germline CDR1 LGHDT, CDR2 YNNKEL (reference sequence). Between the trimmed V and J ends, which lost 6 bases and 4 bases, there was a span of 16 bases. One entry per CDR3 protein results from TCRdb running MiXCR on the 5' RACE reads. The sample includes tens of thousands of distinct CDR3 sequences, roughly a tenth seen only once; the top ten take 4.5%. Ten or more counts support this clonotype. Its specificity is not known. Study-wide points: VDJdb-based matching was biased toward anti-spike CD8 responses and missed private and CD4 specificities.

The sample comprised whole blood. The chain carries TRBV3-1 and TRBJ2-7, with D possibly TRBD2 on 6 matching bases. The TCR was taken from an adult who was a healthcare worker with PCR-confirmed SARS-CoV-2 infection or an uninfected control (not recorded which). CDR3 in amino acids: CASRPSEGKYEQYF. As DNA, the CDR3 is TGTGCCAGCAGGCCGTCGGAGGGGAAGTACGAGCAGTACTTC.